This T cell receptor (beta chain) was captured by sequencing in a study of blood T cell repertoires in COVID-19. Study-wide context: From T cells, B-cell-depleted T cells, or PBMCs came the material, which was cDNA or gDNA.

Per germline, CDR1 LNHDA and CDR2 SQIVND (reference sequence). This CDR3 contains 20 residues. Trimming took 7 bases from V and 0 from J; bases not matched to a gene: 18. Produced via immunoSEQ multiplex PCR; TCRdb's table is partial and in-frame only. The table includes approximately 170,000 clones, over 75% detected once. The J gene is TRBJ2-6, the V gene TRBV19, with TRBD2 identical over 7 bases. The clonotype originates from a woman aged 45-60 years with acute or convalescent COVID-19. The sample taken for sequencing was peripheral blood. The CDR3 here is CASTGAALWRETSGANVLTF. CDR3 bases: TGTGCCAGTACCGGCGCGGCCCTCTGGCGGGAGACCTCTGGGGCCAACGTCCTGACTTTC.